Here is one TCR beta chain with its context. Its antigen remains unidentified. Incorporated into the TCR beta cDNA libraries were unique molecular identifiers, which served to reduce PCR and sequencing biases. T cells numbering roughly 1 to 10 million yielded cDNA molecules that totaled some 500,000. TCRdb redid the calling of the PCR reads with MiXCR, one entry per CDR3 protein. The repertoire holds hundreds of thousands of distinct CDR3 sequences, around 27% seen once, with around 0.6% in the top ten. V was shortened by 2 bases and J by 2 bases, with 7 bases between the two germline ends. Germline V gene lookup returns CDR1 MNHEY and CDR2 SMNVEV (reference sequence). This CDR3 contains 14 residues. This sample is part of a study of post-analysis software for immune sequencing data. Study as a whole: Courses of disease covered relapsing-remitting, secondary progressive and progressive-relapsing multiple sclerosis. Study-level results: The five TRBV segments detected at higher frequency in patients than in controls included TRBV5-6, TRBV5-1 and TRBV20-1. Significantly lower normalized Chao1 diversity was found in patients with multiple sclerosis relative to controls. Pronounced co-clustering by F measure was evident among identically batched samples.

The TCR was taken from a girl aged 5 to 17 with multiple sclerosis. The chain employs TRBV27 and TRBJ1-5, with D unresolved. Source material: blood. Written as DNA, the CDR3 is TGTGCCAGCAGTTTAGGGGTGGGCAATCAGCCCCAGCATTTT. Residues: CASSLGVGNQPQHF.